These 11 T cell receptor beta chains were all obtained from the same sample, sequenced in a study of cytomegalovirus exposure and HLA in healthy donors. The PCR contained 60 Vbeta and 13 Jbeta primers. Libraries were prepared by immunoSEQ multiplex PCR; TCRdb keeps only in-frame clonotypes and omits some of them. The data show about 130,000 clones, with around 80% seen just once and approximately 1.8% held by the top ten. Sample: PBMCs. These receptors were taken from a woman between 45 and 65 years old in good health and CMV-seronegative.

The V and J genes are TRBV10-3 and TRBJ2-3; 10 nucleotides line up with TRBD2. Germline V CDR1 and CDR2: ENHRY, SYGVKD. This CDR3 is 17 amino acids long. Unmatched junction bases numbered 4, after V lost 0 bases and J lost 1 base. The CDR3 region is CAISESGSGRGTDTQYF. The CDR3 coding sequence is TGTGCCATCAGTGAGTCTGGAAGCGGGAGGGGCACAGATACGCAGTATTTT.

This chain joins TRBV5-4 and TRBJ2-5; 10 nucleotides agree with TRBD2. Germline CDR1 reads SGHNT; CDR2 reads YYREEE (reference sequence). J gave up 5 bases and V 6 bases, and 7 bases lay outside the gene matches. The CDR3 is made up of 14 amino acids. Here the CDR3 DNA reads TGTGCCAGCAACATAGCGGGAGGTAGGGAGACCCAGTACTTC. Its protein product is CASNIAGGRETQYF. The variable domain in full, completed from reference TRBV5-4 and TRBJ2-5, reads ETGVTQSPTHLIKTRGQQVTLRCSSQSGHNTVSWYQQALGQGPQFIFQYYREEENGRGNFPPRFSGLQFPNYSSELNVNALELDDSALYLCASNIAGGRETQYFGPGTRLLVL.

The genes are TRBV19 and TRBJ2-6; perhaps TRBD2 as D (5 bases). V lost 4 bases and J 2 bases, leaving 9 bases between the germline ends. In germline, CDR1 is LNHDA, CDR2 SQIVND (reference sequence). The CDR3 contains 15 residues. CDR3 sequence (DNA): TGTGCCAGTAGTACCGACGGGGCTGGGGCCAACGTCCTGACTTTC. Translated: CASSTDGAGANVLTF.

This rearrangement joins TRBV19 to TRBJ1-2, with a tentative D call TRBD1 (5 bases). Germline CDR1 LNHDA, CDR2 SQIVND (reference sequence). CDR3 length equals 14 residues. Trimming took 7 bases from V and 3 from J, leaving 15 bases between them. CDR3 DNA sequence: TGTGCCAGTAAGGACGCGGGGCTCGACTATGGCTACACCTTC. Translation: CASKDAGLDYGYTF.

The CDR3: CASSYSGSYEQYV. CDR3 sequence (DNA): TGTGCCAGCAGCTACTCAGGGTCCTACGAGCAGTACGTC. The rearrangement joins TRBV7-2 to TRBJ2-7, with a possible D match to TRBD1 (5 bases). V shed 4 bases and J shed 1 base, with 8 bases lying between them. Germline CDR1 is SGHTA and CDR2 is FQGNSA. The CDR3 runs to 13 residues.

Note on this clone: One end of the junction varies from germline; a read error may be responsible. The rearrangement joins TRBV28 to TRBJ1-5; weak D call: TRBD1 (5 bases). The germline V gene encodes CDR1 MDHEN and CDR2 SYDVKM. The CDR3 has 12 amino acids. CDR3 residues: CAGSGGVQPQHF. The CDR3 DNA reads TGTGCCGGCAGTGGAGGGGTTCAGCCCCAGCATTTT. The full variable domain, rest sourced from reference TRBV28 and TRBJ1-5, is DVKVTQSSRYLVKRTGEKVFLECVQDMDHENMFWYRQDPGLGLRLIYFSYDVKMKEKGDIPEGYSVSREKKERFSLILESASTNQTSMYLCAGSGGVQPQHFGDGTRLSIL.

The chain combines TRBV11-2 with TRBJ2-1, with 11 bases identical to TRBD2. The CDR3 contains 15 residues. Germline assignment: CDR1 SGHAT and CDR2 FQNNGV. The ends lost 9 bases at V and 4 bases at J; junction bases unmatched: 8. The CDR3 sequence: CASRRLAGTYNEQFF. The CDR3 region has the DNA TGTGCCAGTCGCCGACTAGCGGGGACTTACAATGAGCAGTTCTTC. Full variable domain (rest looked up from reference TRBV11-2 and TRBJ2-1): EAGVAQSPRYKIIEKRQSVAFWCNPISGHATLYWYQQILGQGPKLLIQFQNNGVVDDSQLPKDRFSAERLKGVDSTLKIQPAKLEDSAVYLCASRRLAGTYNEQFFGPGTRLTVL.

The rearrangement links TRBV4-3 to TRBJ2-3; weak D call: TRBD1 (5 bases). V shed 9 bases and J shed 4 bases, with 20 bases lying between them. CDR3 size: 15 residues. Germline lookup yields CDR1 LGHNA and CDR2 YSLEER. The CDR3 region has the DNA TGCGCCAGTCAGCCACAGGTTGGTAGGGCAGATACGCAGTATTTT. Translation: CASQPQVGRADTQYF.

This chain connects TRBV4-2 to TRBJ2-7, with D possibly matching TRBD2 (6 bases). Germline V CDR1 and CDR2: LGHNA, YNFKEQ. V was cut by 4 bases and J by 4 bases, with 14 bases left in between. The CDR3 covers 14 residues. The CDR3 protein is CASSREDQLYEQYF. The CDR3 region has the DNA TGTGCCAGCAGCCGGGAGGACCAATTATACGAGCAGTACTTC.

This chain links TRBV2 with TRBJ1-2, with D unresolved. Between the trimmed V and J ends, which lost 7 bases and 7 bases, there was a span of 16 bases. The CDR3 has 13 amino acids. Germline V gives CDR1 SNHLY, CDR2 FYNNEI. The CDR3 spells CASKIRLLSGYTF. The DNA for the CDR3 is TGTGCCAGCAAAATTCGACTATTGAGTGGCTACACCTTC. Filled out from reference TRBV2 and TRBJ1-2, the complete variable domain reads EPEVTQTPSHQVTQMGQEVILRCVPISNHLYFYWYRQILGQKVEFLVSFYNNEISEKSEIFDDQFSVERPDGSNFTLKIRSTKLEDSAMYFCASKIRLLSGYTFGSGTRLTVV.

Points on this clone: Its ends do not fully match the called genes, so a read error is possible. V and J are TRBV7-7 and TRBJ2-3; 8 bases fit TRBD2. The germline V gene encodes CDR1 SSHAT and CDR2 FNYEAQ (reference sequence). The CDR3 loop spans 15 amino acids. CDR3 in DNA: TGTGCTAGCAGCCCGGGGGGGGCTAGCACAGATACGCAGTATTTT. This encodes CASSPGGASTDTQYF.